A single sample gave rise to the 4 T cell receptor beta chains below, sequenced in a study of cytomegalovirus exposure and HLA in healthy donors. PCR used 60 Vbeta primers and 13 Jbeta primers. The table came from immunoSEQ multiplex PCR; TCRdb's copy has only in-frame clones and leaves some out. The data show under 130,000 clones, around 79% seen once. The source material was PBMCs. All receptors come from a man aged 50 or older in good health and CMV-seropositive.

The gene calls are TRBV6-5 and TRBJ1-4, with 7 positions matching TRBD1. CDR3 length: 15 amino acids. The germline CDR1 and CDR2 sequences are MNHEY and SVGAGI. V lost 0 bases, J lost 5 bases, and 3 bases stayed unmatched. In DNA form, the CDR3 reads TGTGCCAGCAGTTACTCCGGGACAGCAAATGAAAAACTGTTTTTT. Translating gives CASSYSGTANEKLFF.

V is TRBV28 and J is TRBJ1-4; perhaps TRBD1 as D (6 bases). The V and J ends lost 1 base and 7 bases respectively, with 19 bases between them. Germline V gene lookup returns CDR1 MDHEN and CDR2 SYDVKM. This CDR3 region has 17 residues. CDR3 nucleotides: TGTGCCAGCAGTTTATTCCCACAGGGCGTAAGTGTTGAAAAACTGTTTTTT. Its protein is CASSLFPQGVSVEKLFF.

This CDR3 is CASRPGQTDTQYF. CDR3 DNA sequence: TGTGCCAGCAGGCCCGGACAGACAGATACGCAGTATTTT. The chain combines TRBV6-5 with TRBJ2-3, with D maybe TRBD1 (6 bases). The CDR3 runs to 13 residues. V dropped 6 bases and J dropped 3 bases, with 10 bases sitting between them. Germline CDR1 reads MNHEY; CDR2 reads SVGAGI.

The chain joins TRBV5-1 to TRBJ2-3; D is uncertain. The germline V gene encodes CDR1 SGHRS and CDR2 YFSETQ. The CDR3 loop spans 12 amino acids. Trimming removed 0 bases at V and 9 bases at J, with 8 bases between. As DNA, the CDR3 is TGCGCCAGCAGCTTGGACAGTGTGACGCAGTATTTT. Amino acid sequence: CASSLDSVTQYF.